This is a list of T cell receptor beta chains from one sample in a study of T cells in Graves' hyperthyroidism and ophthalmopathy. TCRdb reanalysed the multiplex PCR reads using MiXCR and keeps one entry per CDR3 protein. The repertoire has over 700,000 distinct CDR3 sequences, approximately 40% of them found once; the top ten carry approximately 8.7%. The specimen was blood. Receptors were obtained from a young man with Graves' hyperthyroidism. CDR3s include the opening cysteine and the closing phenylalanine or tryptophan. The D gene is left open where the match is weak. Size is omitted from some rows. Given values are once, few, many or a class for expanded clones.

j_call,v_call,d_call,clone_size,cdr3_nt,cdr3_aa
TRBJ1-1,TRBV20-1,-,-,TGCAGTGCCCGCATGGACCCGGAGGACACTGAAGCTTTCTTT,CSARMDPEDTEAFF
TRBJ2-7,TRBV7-6,TRBD2,many,TGTGCCAGCAGCTCTCGACTAGCGGGAGTGGACGAGCAGTACTTC,CASSSRLAGVDEQYF
TRBJ1-2,TRBV19,TRBD1,many,TGTGCCAGTAGTGACAGGGGTTCAGATGGCTACACCTTC,CASSDRGSDGYTF
TRBJ1-4,TRBV15,-,-,TGTGCCGCTCGGCGATCAGGGGCGAATGAAAAACTGTTTTTT,CAARRSGANEKLFF
TRBJ2-2,TRBV6-5,-,-,TGTGCCAGCAGTTCGTGGGCGAACACCGGGGAGCTGTTTTTT,CASSSWANTGELFF
TRBJ1-1,TRBV10-2,-,-,TGCGCCAGCAGTGACCAGTGGATAGGGATTCCTGAAGCTTTCTTT,CASSDQWIGIPEAFF
TRBJ2-2,TRBV9,TRBD1,-,TGTGCCGGGTCACCGGGACAGGGGGTCACCGGGGAGCTGTTTTTT,CAGSPGQGVTGELFF
TRBJ1-1,TRBV12-3/TRBV12-4,-,few,TGTGCCAGCACCTCCCTCGGACGGTGGAACACTGAAGCTTTCTTT,CASTSLGRWNTEAFF
TRBJ1-1,TRBV9,-,few,TGTGCCAGCAGCGTGACACCCTCCACTGAAGCTTTCTTT,CASSVTPSTEAFF
TRBJ1-1,TRBV23-1,-,-,TGCGCCAGCAGTCTCTCTCGGGACTGGCGGACTGAAGCTTTCTTT,CASSLSRDWRTEAFF
TRBJ1-2,TRBV7-9,-,-,TGTGCCAGCAGCCACGGGGGGGATGTCTATGGCTACACCTTC,CASSHGGDVYGYTF